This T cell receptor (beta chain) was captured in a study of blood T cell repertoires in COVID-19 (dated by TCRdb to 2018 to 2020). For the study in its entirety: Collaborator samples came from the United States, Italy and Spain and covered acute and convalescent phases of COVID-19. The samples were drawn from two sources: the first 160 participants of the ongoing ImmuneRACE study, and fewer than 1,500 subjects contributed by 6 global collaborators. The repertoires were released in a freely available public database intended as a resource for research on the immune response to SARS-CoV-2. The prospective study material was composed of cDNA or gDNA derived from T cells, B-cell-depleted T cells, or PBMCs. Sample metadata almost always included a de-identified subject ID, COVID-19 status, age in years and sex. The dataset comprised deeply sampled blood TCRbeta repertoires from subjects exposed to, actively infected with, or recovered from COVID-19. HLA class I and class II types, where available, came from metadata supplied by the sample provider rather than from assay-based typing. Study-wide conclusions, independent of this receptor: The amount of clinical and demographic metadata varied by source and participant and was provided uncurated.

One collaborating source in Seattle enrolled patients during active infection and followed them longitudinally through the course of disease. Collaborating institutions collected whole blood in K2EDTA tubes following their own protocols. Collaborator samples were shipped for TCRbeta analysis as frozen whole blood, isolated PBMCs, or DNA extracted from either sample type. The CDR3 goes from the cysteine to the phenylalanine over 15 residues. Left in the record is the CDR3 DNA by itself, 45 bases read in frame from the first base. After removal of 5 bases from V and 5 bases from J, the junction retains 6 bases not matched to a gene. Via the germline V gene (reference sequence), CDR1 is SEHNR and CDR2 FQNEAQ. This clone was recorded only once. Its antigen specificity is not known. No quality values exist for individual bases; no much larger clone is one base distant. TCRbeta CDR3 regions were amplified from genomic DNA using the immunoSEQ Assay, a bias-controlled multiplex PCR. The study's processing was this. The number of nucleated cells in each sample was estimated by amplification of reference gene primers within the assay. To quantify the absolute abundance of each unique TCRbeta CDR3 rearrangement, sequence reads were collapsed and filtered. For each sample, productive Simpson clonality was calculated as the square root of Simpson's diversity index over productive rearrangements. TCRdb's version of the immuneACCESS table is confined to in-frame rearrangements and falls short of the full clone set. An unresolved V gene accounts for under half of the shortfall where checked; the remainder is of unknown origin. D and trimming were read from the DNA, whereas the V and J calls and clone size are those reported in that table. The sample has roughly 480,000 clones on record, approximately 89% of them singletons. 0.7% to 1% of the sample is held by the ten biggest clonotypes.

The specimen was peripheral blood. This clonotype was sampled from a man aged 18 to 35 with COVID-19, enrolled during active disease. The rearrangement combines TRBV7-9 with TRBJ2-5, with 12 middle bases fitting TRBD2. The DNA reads TGTGCCAGCAGCGGGGGACTAGCGGGTTTCGAGACCCAGTACTTC. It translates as CASSGGLAGFETQYF.